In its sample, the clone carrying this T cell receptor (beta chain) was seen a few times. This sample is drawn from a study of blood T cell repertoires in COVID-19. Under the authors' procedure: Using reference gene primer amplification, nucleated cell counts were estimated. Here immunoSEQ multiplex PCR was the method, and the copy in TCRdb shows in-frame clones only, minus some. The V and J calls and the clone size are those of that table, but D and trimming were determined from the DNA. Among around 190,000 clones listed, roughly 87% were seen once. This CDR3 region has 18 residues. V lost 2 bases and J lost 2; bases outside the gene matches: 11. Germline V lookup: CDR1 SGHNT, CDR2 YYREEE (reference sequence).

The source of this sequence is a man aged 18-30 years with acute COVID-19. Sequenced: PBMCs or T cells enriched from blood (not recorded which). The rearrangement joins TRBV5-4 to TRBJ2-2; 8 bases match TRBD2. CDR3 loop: CASSFSGRAGVNTGELFF. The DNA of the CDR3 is TGTGCCAGCAGCTTTTCCGGGCGAGCGGGAGTTAACACCGGGGAGCTGTTTTTT.